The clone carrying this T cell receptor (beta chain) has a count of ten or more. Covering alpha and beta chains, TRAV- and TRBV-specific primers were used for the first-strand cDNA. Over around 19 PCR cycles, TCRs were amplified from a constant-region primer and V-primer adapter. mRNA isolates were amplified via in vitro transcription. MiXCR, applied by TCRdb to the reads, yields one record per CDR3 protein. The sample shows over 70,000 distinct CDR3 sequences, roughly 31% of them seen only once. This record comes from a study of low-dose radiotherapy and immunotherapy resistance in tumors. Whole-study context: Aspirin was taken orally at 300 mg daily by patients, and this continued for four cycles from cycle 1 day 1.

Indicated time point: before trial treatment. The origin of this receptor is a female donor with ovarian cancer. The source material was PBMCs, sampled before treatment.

CDR3 nucleotide sequence: TGTGCCTGGGAGGACAGTGACATCTCTGGAAACACCATATATTTT. As protein: CAWEDSDISGNTIYF. This chain joins TRBV30 and TRBJ1-3, with D possibly being TRBD1 (6 bases). V was trimmed by 5 bases and J by 0 bases, leaving 14 bases between them. This CDR3 is built from 15 residues. The germline V gene has CDR1 GTSNPN and CDR2 SVGIG (reference sequence). Filled out from reference TRBV30 and TRBJ1-3, the complete variable domain reads SQTIHQWPATLVQPVGSPLSLECTVEGTSNPNLYWYRQAAGRGLQLLFYSVGIGQISSEVPQNLSASRPQDRQFILSSKKLLLSDSGFYLCAWEDSDISGNTIYFGEGSWLTVV.